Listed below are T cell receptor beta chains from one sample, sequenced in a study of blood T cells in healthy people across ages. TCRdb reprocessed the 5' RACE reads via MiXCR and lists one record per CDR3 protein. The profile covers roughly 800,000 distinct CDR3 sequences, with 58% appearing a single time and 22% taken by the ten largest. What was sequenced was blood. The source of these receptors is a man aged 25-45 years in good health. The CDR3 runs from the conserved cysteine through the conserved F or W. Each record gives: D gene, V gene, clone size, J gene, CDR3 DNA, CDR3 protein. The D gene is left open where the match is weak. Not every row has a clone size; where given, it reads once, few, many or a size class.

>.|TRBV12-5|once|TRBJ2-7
TGTGCTAGTGCCTCCCTAAGGGGGGGCCAGTACTTC
CASASLRGGQYF
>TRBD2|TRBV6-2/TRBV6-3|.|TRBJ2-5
TGTGCCAGCAGTACCGGACTAGCCAAGAGGGAGACCCAGTACTTC
CASSTGLAKRETQYF
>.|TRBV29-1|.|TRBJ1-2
TGCAGCGTTGACAGAGATACTAACTATGGCTACACCTTC
CSVDRDTNYGYTF
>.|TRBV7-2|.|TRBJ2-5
TGTGCCAGCAGCGTTATGGGTCTGCAAGAGACCCAGTACTTC
CASSVMGLQETQYF
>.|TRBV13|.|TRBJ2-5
TGTGCCAGCAGCCCCTCCCGACAGCTAAAGGGGGGACAAGAGACCCAGTACTTC
CASSPSRQLKGGQETQYF
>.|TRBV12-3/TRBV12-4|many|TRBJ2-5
TGTGCCAGCTCCTCCGGGGGAGAGACCCAGTACTTC
CASSSGGETQYF
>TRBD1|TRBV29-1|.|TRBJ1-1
TGCAGCGTTGAACAGGGGGCTAAGAACACTGAAGCTTTCTTT
CSVEQGAKNTEAFF
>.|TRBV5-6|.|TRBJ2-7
TGTGCCAGCAGCCCCGGGGGCATGAGCTCCTACGAGCAGTACTTC
CASSPGGMSSYEQYF
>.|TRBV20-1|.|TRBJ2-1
TGCAGTGCCCTCGGGATCAATGAGCAGTTCTTC
CSALGINEQFF
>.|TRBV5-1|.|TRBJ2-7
TGCGCCAGCAGCGCGCACCAGGGTAACCGCTACGAGCAGTACTTC
CASSAHQGNRYEQYF
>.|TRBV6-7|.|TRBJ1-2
TGTGCCAGCAGTACAGGCTGTGGCTACACCTTC
CASSTGCGYTF
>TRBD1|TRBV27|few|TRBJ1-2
TGTGCCAGCAGTTTTGCATGGACAGGGGAGGGTGGCTACACCTTC
CASSFAWTGEGGYTF
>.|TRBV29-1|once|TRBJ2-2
TGCAGCGTTGAAGGGGAGGGGGTGAACACCGGGGAGCTGTTTTTT
CSVEGEGVNTGELFF
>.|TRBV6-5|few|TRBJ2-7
TGTGCCAGCAGTCGACGCGGGGAGGCCTACGAGCAGTACTTC
CASSRRGEAYEQYF
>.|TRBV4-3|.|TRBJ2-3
TGCGCCAGCAGCCAAGGGTGGTGGCGGCAGAAATCAGATACGCAGTATTTT
CASSQGWWRQKSDTQYF
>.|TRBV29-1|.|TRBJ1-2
TGCAGCGTCTGGGGGGGAGAAGCTAACTATGGCTACACCTTC
CSVWGGEANYGYTF
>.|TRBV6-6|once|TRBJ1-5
TGTGCCAGCGGGCACGAACGGGGTACAGAAAAGCCCCAGCATTTT
CASGHERGTEKPQHF
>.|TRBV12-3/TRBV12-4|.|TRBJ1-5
TGTGCCAGCACCCATGGGACGGGGGCGGGCAATCAGCCCCAGCATTTT
CASTHGTGAGNQPQHF
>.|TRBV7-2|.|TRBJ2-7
TGTGCCAGCAGCTTAGTCGCGTCACAGCCCACCTACGAGCAGTACTTC
CASSLVASQPTYEQYF
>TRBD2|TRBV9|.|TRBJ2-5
TGTGCCAGCAGCGTAGAGACTAGCGGGAGTTCAAAGTACTTC
CASSVETSGSSKYF
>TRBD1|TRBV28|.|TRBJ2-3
TGTGCCAGCAGTTGGGACAGCCTCGCAGATACGCAGTATTTT
CASSWDSLADTQYF
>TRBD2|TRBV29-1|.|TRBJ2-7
TGCAGCACAATGGGACCGACTAGCGGGTCCTACGAGCAGTACTTC
CSTMGPTSGSYEQYF
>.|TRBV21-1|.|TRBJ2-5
TGTGCCAGCAGAACGGGACCGCAACAAGAGACCCAGTACTTC
CASRTGPQQETQYF
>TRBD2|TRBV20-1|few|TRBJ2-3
TGCAGTGCTAGATTCCCCTTAGGGGCGGGGGGGAAGGATACGCAGTATTTT
CSARFPLGAGGKDTQYF
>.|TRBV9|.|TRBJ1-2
TGTGCCAGCAGCGTAGGCGGGACGGAAGTCTATGGCTACACCTTC
CASSVGGTEVYGYTF
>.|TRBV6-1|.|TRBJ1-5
TGTGCCAGCGGGGTGGGGGTAGAGATCAATCAGCCCCAGCATTTT
CASGVGVEINQPQHF
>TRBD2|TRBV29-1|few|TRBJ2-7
TGCAGCGCGCTACTAGCGGGAGGGACCGGCGTCTACGAGCAGTACTTC
CSALLAGGTGVYEQYF
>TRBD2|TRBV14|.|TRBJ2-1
TGTGCCAGCAGCCAAGTAAAGACTAGCGGGGGGTCCTACAATGAGCAGTTCTTC
CASSQVKTSGGSYNEQFF
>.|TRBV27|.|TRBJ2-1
TGTGCCAGCAGTTTGACTAGTTGGATGTACAATGAGCAGTTCTTC
CASSLTSWMYNEQFF
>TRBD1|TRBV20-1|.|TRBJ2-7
TGCAGTGCCAGGGGACAGGCGGACTACGAGCAGTACTTC
CSARGQADYEQYF
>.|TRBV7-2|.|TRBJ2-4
TGTGCCAGCAGCTTAGGACAGGTAGCCAAAAACATTCAGTACTTC
CASSLGQVAKNIQYF
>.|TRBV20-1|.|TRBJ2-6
TGCAGTGCTACGCTAAAGGGGGGCTCTGGGGCCAACGTCCTGACTTTC
CSATLKGGSGANVLTF
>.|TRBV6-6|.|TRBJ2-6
TGTGCCGGCAGTTATCCAGTCTCCTCTGGGGCCAACGTCCTGACTTTC
CAGSYPVSSGANVLTF
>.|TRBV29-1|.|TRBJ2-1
TGCAGCGTTTACCCCGCTCGGGAGAGGTTTGAGCAGTTCTTC
CSVYPARERFEQFF
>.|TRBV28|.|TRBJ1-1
TGTGCCAGCAGACCACATGGACGGAGGAACACTGAAGCTTTCTTT
CASRPHGRRNTEAFF
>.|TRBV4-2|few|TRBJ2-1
TGTGCCAGCAGCCAAGGACAGTTTATCCATGAGCAGTTCTTC
CASSQGQFIHEQFF
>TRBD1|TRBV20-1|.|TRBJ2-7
TGCAGTACTACCGGGACAGGGAGCTCCTACGAGCAGTACTTC
CSTTGTGSSYEQYF
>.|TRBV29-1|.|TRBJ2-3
TGCAGCGTTGAGCGAGGTCCCACAGATACGCAGTATTTT
CSVERGPTDTQYF
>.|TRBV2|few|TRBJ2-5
TGTGCCAGCAGTGAACAACCTAAAGAGACCCAGTACTTC
CASSEQPKETQYF
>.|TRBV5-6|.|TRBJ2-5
TGTGCCAGCAGCAACCATGTTCAGCTTGGTTCCAGAGAGACCCAGTACTTC
CASSNHVQLGSRETQYF
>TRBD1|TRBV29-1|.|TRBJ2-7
TGCAGCGTTCACACAGGGGGGACCTACGAGCAGTACTTC
CSVHTGGTYEQYF
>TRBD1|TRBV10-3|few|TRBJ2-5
TGTGCCATCAAGCAGGGGGCGGGGGAGACCCAGTACTTC
CAIKQGAGETQYF
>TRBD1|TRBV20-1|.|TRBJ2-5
TGCAATGCTGAGGGACAGGCCCTCCAAGAGACCCAGTACTTC
CNAEGQALQETQYF
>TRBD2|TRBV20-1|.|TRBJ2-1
TGCAGTGCTAGAGATTTTGGACTAGCGGTCTACAATGAGCAGTTCTTC
CSARDFGLAVYNEQFF